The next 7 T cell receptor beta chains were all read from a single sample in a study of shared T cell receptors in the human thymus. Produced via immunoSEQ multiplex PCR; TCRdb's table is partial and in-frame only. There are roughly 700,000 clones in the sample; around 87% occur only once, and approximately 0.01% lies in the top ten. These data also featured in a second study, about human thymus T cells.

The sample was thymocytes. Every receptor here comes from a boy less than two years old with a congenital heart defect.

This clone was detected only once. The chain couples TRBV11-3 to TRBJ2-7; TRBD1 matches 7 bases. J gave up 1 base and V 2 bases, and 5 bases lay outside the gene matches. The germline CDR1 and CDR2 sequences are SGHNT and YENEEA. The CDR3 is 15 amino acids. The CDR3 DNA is TGTGCCAGCAGCTTATACCCAGGGGGATCCTACGAGCAGTACTTC. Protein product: CASSLYPGGSYEQYF. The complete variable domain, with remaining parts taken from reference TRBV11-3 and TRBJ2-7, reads EAGVVQSPRYKIIEKKQPVAFWCNPISGHNTLYWYLQNLGQGPELLIRYENEEAVDDSQLPKDRFSAERLKGVDSTLKIQPAELGDSAVYLCASSLYPGGSYEQYFGPGTRLTVT.

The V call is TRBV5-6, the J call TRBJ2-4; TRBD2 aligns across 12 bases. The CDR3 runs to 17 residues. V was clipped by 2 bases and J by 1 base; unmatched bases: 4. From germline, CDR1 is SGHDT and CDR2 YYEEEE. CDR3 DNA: TGTGCCAGCAGCTTTACTAGCGGGAGGCTTGCCAAAAACATTCAGTACTTC. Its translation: CASSFTSGRLAKNIQYF.

CDR3 sequence reads: CASSLFDEQFF. DNA for the CDR3: TGTGCCAGCAGCCTTTTTGATGAGCAGTTCTTC. V and J are TRBV7-2 and TRBJ2-1; no definite D call. Trimming stripped 5 bases from V and 8 bases from J, with 7 bases between. The CDR3 contains 11 residues. Germline V gene lookup returns CDR1 SGHTA and CDR2 FQGNSA.

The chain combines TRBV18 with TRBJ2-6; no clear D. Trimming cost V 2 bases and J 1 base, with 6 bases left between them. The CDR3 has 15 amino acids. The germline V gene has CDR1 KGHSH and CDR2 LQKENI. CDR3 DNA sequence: TGTGCCAGCTCACCAATCAGTTCTGGGGCCAACGTCCTGACTTTC. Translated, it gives CASSPISSGANVLTF.

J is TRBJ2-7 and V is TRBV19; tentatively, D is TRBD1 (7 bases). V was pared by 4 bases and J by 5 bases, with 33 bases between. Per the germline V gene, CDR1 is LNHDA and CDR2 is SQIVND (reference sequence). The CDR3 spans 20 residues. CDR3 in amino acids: CASSTHPLIGQASGEDEQYF. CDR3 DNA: TGTGCCAGTAGTACACATCCACTCATCGGACAGGCTAGTGGGGAGGACGAGCAGTACTTC. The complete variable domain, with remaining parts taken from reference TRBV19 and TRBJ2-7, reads DGGITQSPKYLFRKEGQNVTLSCEQNLNHDAMYWYRQDPGQGLRLIYYSQIVNDFQKGDIAEGYSVSREKKESFPLTVTSAQKNPTAFYLCASSTHPLIGQASGEDEQYFGPGTRLTVT.

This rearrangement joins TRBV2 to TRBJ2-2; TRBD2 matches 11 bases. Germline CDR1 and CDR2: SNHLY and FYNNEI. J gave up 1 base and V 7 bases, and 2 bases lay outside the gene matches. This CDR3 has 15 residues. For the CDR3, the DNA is TGTGCCAGCACGGGGACTAGCGGGAACACCGGGGAGCTGTTTTTT. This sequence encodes CASTGTSGNTGELFF.

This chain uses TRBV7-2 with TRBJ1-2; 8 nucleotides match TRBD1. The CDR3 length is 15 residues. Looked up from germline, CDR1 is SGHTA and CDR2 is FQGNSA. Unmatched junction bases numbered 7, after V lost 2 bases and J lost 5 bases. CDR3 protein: CASSLRRDRWYGYTF. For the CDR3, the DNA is TGTGCCAGCAGCTTAAGAAGGGACAGGTGGTATGGCTACACCTTC.